What follows are 14 T cell receptor beta chains derived from one specimen sequenced in a study of blood T cell repertoires in COVID-19. The data were produced by immunoSEQ multiplex PCR, yet TCRdb's version contains in-frame clones alone and is incomplete. The table has about 260,000 clones, 88% seen once; the top ten hold 1% to 1.5%. The sample taken for sequencing was PBMCs or T cells enriched from blood (not recorded which). The receptors shown here come from a middle-aged woman with acute COVID-19.

This clone came up once. J is TRBJ1-3 and V is TRBV2; D possibly corresponds to TRBD1 (6 bases). Germline assignment: CDR1 SNHLY and CDR2 FYNNEI. The ends were cut back, 7 bases at V and 1 base at J, with 17 bases in the middle. The CDR3 sequence is 16 residues long. This chain's CDR3 is CASTRQVSPSGNTIYF. CDR3 nucleotides: TGTGCCAGCACCCGACAGGTATCGCCTTCTGGAAACACCATATATTTT.

This chain connects TRBV30 to TRBJ2-1, with D perhaps TRBD2 (6 bases). With 3 bases removed from V and 4 bases from J, the gap between germline ends came to 13 bases. CDR3 size: 14 residues. CDR1 is GTSNPN and CDR2 is SVGIG in the germline V gene (reference sequence). This CDR3 is CAWRGGGKYNEQFF. The CDR3 bases are TGTGCCTGGAGGGGAGGCGGGAAGTACAATGAGCAGTTCTTC.

This chain uses TRBV7-9 with TRBJ2-1; TRBD1 agrees at 8 bases. Trimming took 8 bases from V and 0 from J; bases not matched to a gene: 15. CDR3 length: 18 residues. Germline V gene data show CDR1 as SEHNR and CDR2 as FQNEAQ (reference sequence). CDR3 DNA: TGTGCCAGCTGGGGACAGGCCGTCCGCTCATCCTCCTACAATGAGCAGTTCTTC. It is translated as CASWGQAVRSSSYNEQFF.

This clone appeared many times. V and J are TRBV4-3 and TRBJ1-2; D not certain. Trimming cost V 5 bases and J 4 bases, with 20 bases left between them. The CDR3 length is 16 residues. Germline lookup yields CDR1 LGHNA and CDR2 YSLEER. The CDR3 loop is CASSDLATWGAYGYTF. The CDR3 region has the DNA TGCGCCAGCAGCGACCTGGCGACTTGGGGAGCCTATGGCTACACCTTC.

The chain has TRBV11-1 and TRBJ1-1, with a tentative D call TRBD1 (6 bases). The length of the CDR3 is 15 residues. V was cut by 8 bases and J by 2 bases, with 18 bases left in between. The V gene's germline CDR1 is SGHAT and CDR2 FQDESV (reference sequence). CDR3 in amino acids: CASVPGGTTNTEAFF. CDR3 bases: TGTGCCAGCGTGCCTGGGGGCACTACAAACACTGAAGCTTTCTTT.

This clone was detected a few times. This chain connects TRBV27 to TRBJ1-5, with D possibly TRBD1 on 6 matching bases. CDR3 length equals 12 residues. Per the germline V gene, CDR1 is MNHEY and CDR2 is SMNVEV (reference sequence). V was clipped by 8 bases and J by 7 bases, with 12 bases between them. For the CDR3, the DNA is TGTGCCAGCGCAGGGGTCGGGCAGCCCCAGCATTTT. Translation gives CASAGVGQPQHF.

Turning to this clone: Mismatch with germline at one junction end may stem from a read error. The chain recombines TRBV27 with TRBJ2-5, with a tentative D call TRBD1 (6 bases). This CDR3 spans 14 amino acids. Germline V gene sequence: CDR1 MNHEY, CDR2 SMNVEV (reference sequence). CDR3 loop: CASSLSRGRGTQYF. Here the CDR3 DNA reads TGTGCCAGCAGTCTATCCAGGGGCCGGGGGACCCAGTACTTC.

This clone was picked up one time. The V and J genes are TRBV19 and TRBJ2-4; 16 nucleotides match TRBD2. CDR3 size: 18 residues. The germline CDR1 and CDR2 sequences are LNHDA and SQIVND (reference sequence). V dropped 5 bases and J dropped 9; count of bases not matched to a gene: 13. CDR3 in amino acids: CASSLGTSGRALDGIQYF. CDR3 coding DNA: TGTGCCAGTAGTCTCGGGACTAGCGGGAGGGCCCTCGATGGCATTCAGTACTTC.

The chain has TRBV15 and TRBJ1-1; D possibly corresponds to TRBD1 (5 bases). The CDR3 spans 14 residues. V dropped 5 bases and J dropped 1 base, with 11 bases sitting between them. Germline CDR1 and CDR2: LNHNV and YYDKDF (reference sequence). CDR3 sequence: CATSRGGQNTEAFF. CDR3 DNA: TGTGCCACCAGCCGCGGGGGTCAGAACACTGAAGCTTTCTTT.

This clone was seen a single time. The genes are TRBV10-3 and TRBJ1-2; perhaps TRBD1 as D (6 bases). V gave up 1 base and J gave up 0 bases, with 12 bases separating them. The CDR3 runs 16 residues. Germline-derived CDR1 and CDR2 are ENHRY and SYGVKD. The CDR3: CAISEYGRTANYGYTF. Here the CDR3 DNA reads TGTGCCATCAGTGAGTACGGGCGGACAGCTAACTATGGCTACACCTTC.

The chain has TRBV29-1 and TRBJ2-2, with 7 bases identical to TRBD1. J lost 7 bases, V lost 5 bases, and 7 bases had no gene match. This CDR3 spans 13 amino acids. CDR1 is SQVTM, CDR2 ANQGSEA, per germline. The CDR3 loop is CSVQGVRSGELFF. CDR3 coding DNA: TGCAGCGTTCAGGGGGTACGGAGCGGGGAGCTGTTTTTT.

The chain employs TRBV28 and TRBJ1-1; 8 bases align to TRBD1. The CDR3 extends over 15 amino acids. CDR1 and CDR2 from the germline V gene are MDHEN and SYDVKM. V shed 6 bases, J shed 4 bases, and the junction held 10 bases outside the gene matches. In nucleotides, the CDR3 is TGTGCCAGCAGCCCCTCCCAGGGGGCTTTCACTGAAGCTTTCTTT. The encoded protein is CASSPSQGAFTEAFF.

This sequence joins TRBV6-5 and TRBJ2-6; TRBD1 aligns across 7 bases. The CDR3 covers 15 residues. With 6 bases clipped from V and 2 bases from J, the junction kept 4 bases outside the gene matches. Germline-derived CDR1 and CDR2 are MNHEY and SVGAGI. The CDR3 bases are TGTGCCAGCAGCCAAACAGGGGCTGGGGCCAACGTCCTGACTTTC. Translated, it gives CASSQTGAGANVLTF.

This clone was seen just once. The J gene is TRBJ2-7, the V gene TRBV7-9; no definite D call. Germline V gene data show CDR1 as SEHNR and CDR2 as FQNEAQ (reference sequence). This CDR3 is 11 amino acids long. The V end was cut by 4 bases, the J end by 3 bases, with 4 bases between. The CDR3 is CASSSIYEQYV. The CDR3 DNA follows: TGTGCCAGCAGCTCAATCTACGAGCAGTACGTC.